This is a list of T cell receptor beta chains from one sample in a study of blood T cell repertoires in COVID-19. Libraries were prepared by immunoSEQ multiplex PCR; TCRdb keeps only in-frame clonotypes and omits some of them. The sample comprises fewer than 70,000 clones, more than 80% of which are singletons, and about 2.9% rests with the top ten. The sample taken for sequencing was peripheral blood. Source of these receptors: a man in his fifties with acute or convalescent COVID-19. Each CDR3 is given with its conserved first and last residue. D genes are given only for firm matches. Not every row has a clone size; where given, it reads once, few, many or a size class.

d_call	clone_size	v_call	j_call	cdr3_nt	cdr3_aa
TRBD2	.	TRBV27	TRBJ2-2	TGTGCCAGCCGGGCCCGGGGACTAGCGGGAGCTGGGGAGCTGTTTTTT	CASRARGLAGAGELFF
TRBD2	.	TRBV5-4	TRBJ2-1	TGTGCCAGCAGAACTAGCGGGAGTCGAGAGCAGTTCTTC	CASRTSGSREQFF
TRBD2	.	TRBV6-2/TRBV6-3	TRBJ2-7	TGTGCCAGCAGCTTAACTAGCGGGTCTATGGGGGAGCAGTACTTC	CASSLTSGSMGEQYF
.	.	TRBV28	TRBJ2-3	TGTGCCAGCAGAAGCGGTAGCACAGATACGCAGTATTTT	CASRSGSTDTQYF
TRBD2	once	TRBV5-1	TRBJ2-1	TGCGCCAGCAGTCTGGGGCCAGCGGGAGAAGGTGAGCAGTTCTTC	CASSLGPAGEGEQFF
.	.	TRBV19	TRBJ1-5	TGTGCCAGTACCCGAGATTCGTCCCAGCATTTT	CASTRDSSQHF
.	.	TRBV11-2	TRBJ2-1	TGTGCCAGCAGCCCCGGGGTAGGCGGAAATGAGCAGTTCTTC	CASSPGVGGNEQFF
.	.	TRBV7-9	TRBJ1-1	TGTGCCAGCAGCTTCCAGGAAAGTGAAGCTTTCTTT	CASSFQESEAFF
TRBD2	.	TRBV24-1	TRBJ2-1	TGTGCCACCAATTCAGCGGGAGGGCCGACCGATGAGCAGTTCTTC	CATNSAGGPTDEQFF
.	.	TRBV11-3	TRBJ2-7	TGTGCCAGCAGCTTAGGACAGACCTACGAGCAGTACTTC	CASSLGQTYEQYF
.	.	TRBV11-3	TRBJ2-3	TGTGCCAGCAGCTTAGGTCTTTATCCGGATACGCAGTATTTT	CASSLGLYPDTQYF
.	.	TRBV19	TRBJ1-4	TGTGCCAGTAGAAAGCAAGAAAAACTGTTTTTT	CASRKQEKLFF
.	.	TRBV2	TRBJ2-3	TGTGCCAGCAGCATACTAGCTTTCGACGCAGATACGCAGTATTTT	CASSILAFDADTQYF
TRBD1	.	TRBV19	TRBJ1-4	TGTGCCAGTAGTATAGGCAGGGGGCGGAATAATGAAAAACTGTTTTTT	CASSIGRGRNNEKLFF
TRBD1	.	TRBV18	TRBJ1-6	TGTGCCAGCTCACCACCGGCAGGGGGAAATTCACCCCTCCACTTT	CASSPPAGGNSPLHF
TRBD1	.	TRBV5-4	TRBJ2-3	TGTGCCAGCAGCTTGGTTACAGGGGCAACAGATACGCAGTATTTT	CASSLVTGATDTQYF
.	.	TRBV27	TRBJ2-6	TGTGCCAGCAGTCCCCCCTCCCCTTCTGGGGCCAACGTCCTGACTTTC	CASSPPSPSGANVLTF
TRBD1	few	TRBV27	TRBJ2-7	TGTGCCAGCAGGCCGGGACAGAGCTACGAGCAGTACTTC	CASRPGQSYEQYF
.	.	TRBV7-7	TRBJ2-1	TGTGCTAGCAGCCCCGCTCTGGATACAGGGAATGAGCAGTTCTTC	CASSPALDTGNEQFF
TRBD1	.	TRBV6-6	TRBJ1-6	TGTGCCAGCAGTCTTCAACCGGGACAGGGGAATTCACCCCTCCACTTT	CASSLQPGQGNSPLHF
.	.	TRBV7-9	TRBJ1-3	TGTGCCAGCAGCCCCAGGGTCTTACAGGCCAGTGGAAACACCATATATTTT	CASSPRVLQASGNTIYF
.	.	TRBV6-1	TRBJ2-6	TGTGCCAGCAGTGATGGCAGGGCCAACGTCCTGACTTTC	CASSDGRANVLTF
.	.	TRBV2	TRBJ2-3	TGTGCCAGCAGCCTTGAGAGAGCACAGTATTTT	CASSLERAQYF
TRBD1	.	TRBV3-1/TRBV3-2	TRBJ2-1	TGTGCCAGCAGCCAAGCAATGACAGGGGCTAATGAGCAGTTCTTC	CASSQAMTGANEQFF
.	.	TRBV6-6	TRBJ1-6	TGTGCCAGCAGTCCCCAGGGTTCAAATTCACCCCTCCACTTT	CASSPQGSNSPLHF
.	.	TRBV5-1	TRBJ2-1	TGCGCCAGCAGCTTGGACACACACAATGAGCAGTTCTTC	CASSLDTHNEQFF
.	few	TRBV7-2	TRBJ1-3	TGTGCCAGCGGCCCCGGGAGGGCTGGAAACACCATATATTTT	CASGPGRAGNTIYF